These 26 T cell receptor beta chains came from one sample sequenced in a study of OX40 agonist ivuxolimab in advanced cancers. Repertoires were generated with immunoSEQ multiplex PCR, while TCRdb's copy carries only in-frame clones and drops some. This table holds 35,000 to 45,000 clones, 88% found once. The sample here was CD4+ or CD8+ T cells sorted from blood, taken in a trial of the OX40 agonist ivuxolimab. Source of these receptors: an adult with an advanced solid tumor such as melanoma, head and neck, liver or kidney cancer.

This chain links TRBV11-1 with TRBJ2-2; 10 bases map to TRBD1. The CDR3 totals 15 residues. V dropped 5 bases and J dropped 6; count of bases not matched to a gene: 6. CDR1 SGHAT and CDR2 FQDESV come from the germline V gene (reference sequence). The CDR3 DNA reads TGTGCCAGCAGCGTACCGGGACAGGGGTCCGGGGAGCTGTTTTTT. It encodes CASSVPGQGSGELFF.

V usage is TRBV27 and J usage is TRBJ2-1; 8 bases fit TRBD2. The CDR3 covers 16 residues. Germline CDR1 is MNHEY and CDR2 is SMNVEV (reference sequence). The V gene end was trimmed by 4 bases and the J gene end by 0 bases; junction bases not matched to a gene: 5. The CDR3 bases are TGTGCCAGCAGTTCCTCGGGGGGGAGCTCCTACAATGAGCAGTTCTTC. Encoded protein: CASSSSGGSSYNEQFF.

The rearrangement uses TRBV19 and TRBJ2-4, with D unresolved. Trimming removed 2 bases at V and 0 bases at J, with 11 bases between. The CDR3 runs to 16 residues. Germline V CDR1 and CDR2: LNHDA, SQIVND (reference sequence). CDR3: CASSIKHFLAKNIQYF. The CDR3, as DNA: TGTGCCAGTAGTATAAAGCACTTCTTAGCCAAAAACATTCAGTACTTC. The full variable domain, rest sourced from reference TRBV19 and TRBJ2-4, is DGGITQSPKYLFRKEGQNVTLSCEQNLNHDAMYWYRQDPGQGLRLIYYSQIVNDFQKGDIAEGYSVSREKKESFPLTVTSAQKNPTAFYLCASSIKHFLAKNIQYFGAGTRLSVL.

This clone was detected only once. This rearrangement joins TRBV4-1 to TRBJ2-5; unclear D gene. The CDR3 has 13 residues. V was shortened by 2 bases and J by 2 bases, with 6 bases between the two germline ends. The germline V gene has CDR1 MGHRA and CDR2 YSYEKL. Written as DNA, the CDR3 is TGCGCCAGCAGCCAATTTTGGCAAGAGACCCAGTACTTC. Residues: CASSQFWQETQYF.

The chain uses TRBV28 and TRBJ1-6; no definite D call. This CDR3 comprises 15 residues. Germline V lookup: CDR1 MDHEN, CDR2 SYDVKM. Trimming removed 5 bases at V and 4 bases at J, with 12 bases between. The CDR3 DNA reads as TGTGCCAGCAGTGACATGGACGATTATAATTCACCCCTCCACTTT. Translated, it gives CASSDMDDYNSPLHF.

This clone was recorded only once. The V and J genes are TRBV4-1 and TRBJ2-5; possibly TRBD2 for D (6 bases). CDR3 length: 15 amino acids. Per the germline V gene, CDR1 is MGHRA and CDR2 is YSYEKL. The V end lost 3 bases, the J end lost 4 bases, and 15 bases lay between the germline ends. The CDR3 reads CASSHAGSGRETQYF. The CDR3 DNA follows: TGCGCCAGCAGCCACGCGGGATCTGGGAGAGAGACCCAGTACTTC.

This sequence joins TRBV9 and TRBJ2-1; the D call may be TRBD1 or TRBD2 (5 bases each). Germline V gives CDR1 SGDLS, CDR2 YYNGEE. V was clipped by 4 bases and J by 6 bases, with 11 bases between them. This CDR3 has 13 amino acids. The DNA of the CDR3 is TGTGCCAGCAGCTCCGAGGGGTTCAATGAGCAGTTCTTC. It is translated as CASSSEGFNEQFF.

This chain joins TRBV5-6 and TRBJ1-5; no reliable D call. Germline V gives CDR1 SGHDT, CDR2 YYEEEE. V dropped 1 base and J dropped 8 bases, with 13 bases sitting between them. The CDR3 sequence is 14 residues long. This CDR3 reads CASSLTSGMEPQHF. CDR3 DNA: TGTGCCAGCAGCTTGACCTCGGGAATGGAGCCCCAGCATTTT.

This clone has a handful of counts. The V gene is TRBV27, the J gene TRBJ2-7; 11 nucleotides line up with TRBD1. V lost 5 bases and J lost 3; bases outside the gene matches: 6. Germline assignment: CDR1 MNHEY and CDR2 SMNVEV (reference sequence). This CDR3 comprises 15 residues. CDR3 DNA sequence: TGTGCCAGCAGTGACTACGGGACAGGGGGCTACGAGCAGTACGTC. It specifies CASSDYGTGGYEQYV.

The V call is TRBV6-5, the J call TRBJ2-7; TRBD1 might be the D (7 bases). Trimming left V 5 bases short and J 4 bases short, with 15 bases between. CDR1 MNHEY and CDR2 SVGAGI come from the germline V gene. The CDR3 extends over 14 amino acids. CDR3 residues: CASSPLPGGYEQYV. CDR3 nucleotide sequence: TGTGCCAGCAGTCCGCTTCCAGGGGGGTACGAGCAGTACGTC.

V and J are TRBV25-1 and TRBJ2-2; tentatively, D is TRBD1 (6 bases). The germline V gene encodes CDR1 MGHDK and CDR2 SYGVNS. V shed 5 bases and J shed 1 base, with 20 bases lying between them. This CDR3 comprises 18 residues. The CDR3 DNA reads TGTGCCAGCAGTCATTCATTTCCTTCGGGACAGAACACCGGGGAGCTGTTTTTT. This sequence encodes CASSHSFPSGQNTGELFF.

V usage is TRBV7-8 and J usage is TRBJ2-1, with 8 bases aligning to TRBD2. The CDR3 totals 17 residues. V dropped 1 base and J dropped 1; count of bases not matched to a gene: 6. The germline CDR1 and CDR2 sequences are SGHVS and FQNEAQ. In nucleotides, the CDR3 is TGTGCCAGCAGCTTAGACCCGGCGGGGGGTTCCTACAATGAGCAGTTCTTC. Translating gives CASSLDPAGGSYNEQFF.

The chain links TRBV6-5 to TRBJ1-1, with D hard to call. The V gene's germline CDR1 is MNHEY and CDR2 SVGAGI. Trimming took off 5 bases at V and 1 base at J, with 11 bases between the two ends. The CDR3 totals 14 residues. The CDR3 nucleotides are TGTGCCAGCAGTCCGATCAGAGGGAACACTGAAGCTTTCTTT. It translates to CASSPIRGNTEAFF.

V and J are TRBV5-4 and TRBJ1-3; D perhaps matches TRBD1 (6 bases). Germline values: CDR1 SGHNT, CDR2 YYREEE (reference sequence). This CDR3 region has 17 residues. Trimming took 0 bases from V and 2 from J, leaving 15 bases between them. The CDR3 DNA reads TGTGCCAGCAGCTTGGGGGGACAAGGGTTCACTGGAAACACCATATATTTT. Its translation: CASSLGGQGFTGNTIYF.

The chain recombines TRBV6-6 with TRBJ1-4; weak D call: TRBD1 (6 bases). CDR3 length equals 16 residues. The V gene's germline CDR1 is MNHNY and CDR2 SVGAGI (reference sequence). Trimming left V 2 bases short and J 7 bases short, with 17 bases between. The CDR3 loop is CASSYANREGGEKLFF. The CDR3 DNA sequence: TGTGCCAGCAGTTACGCCAACAGGGAGGGGGGTGAAAAACTGTTTTTT.

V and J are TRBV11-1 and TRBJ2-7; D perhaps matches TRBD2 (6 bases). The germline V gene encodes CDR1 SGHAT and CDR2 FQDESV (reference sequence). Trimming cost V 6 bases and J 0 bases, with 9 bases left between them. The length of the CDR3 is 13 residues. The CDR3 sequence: CASSMGLSYEQYV. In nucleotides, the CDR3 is TGTGCCAGCAGTATGGGACTCTCCTACGAGCAGTACGTC.

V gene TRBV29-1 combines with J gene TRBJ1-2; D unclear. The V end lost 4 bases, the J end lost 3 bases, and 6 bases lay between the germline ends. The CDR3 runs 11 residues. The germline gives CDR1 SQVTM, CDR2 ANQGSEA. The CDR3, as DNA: TGCAGCGTTGGGACGGACTATGGCTACACCTTC. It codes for CSVGTDYGYTF.

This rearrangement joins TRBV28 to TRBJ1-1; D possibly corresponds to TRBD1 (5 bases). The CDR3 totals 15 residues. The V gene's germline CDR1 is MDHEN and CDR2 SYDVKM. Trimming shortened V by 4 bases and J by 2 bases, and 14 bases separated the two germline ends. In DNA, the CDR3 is TGTGCCAGCAGTTCACTGCTTAGGGGCAACACTGAAGCTTTCTTT. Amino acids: CASSSLLRGNTEAFF.

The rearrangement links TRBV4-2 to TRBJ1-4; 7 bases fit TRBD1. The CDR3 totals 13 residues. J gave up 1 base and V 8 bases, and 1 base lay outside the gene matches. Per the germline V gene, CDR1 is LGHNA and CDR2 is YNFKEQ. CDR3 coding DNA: TGTGCCAGCTGGGACAGAACTAATGAAAAACTGTTTTTT. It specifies CASWDRTNEKLFF.

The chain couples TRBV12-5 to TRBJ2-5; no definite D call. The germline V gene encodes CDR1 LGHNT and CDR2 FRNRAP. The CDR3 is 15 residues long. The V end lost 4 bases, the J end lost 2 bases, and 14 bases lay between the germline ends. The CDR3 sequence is CASGSPIIPQETQYF. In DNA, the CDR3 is TGTGCTAGTGGTTCCCCGATAATCCCTCAAGAGACCCAGTACTTC. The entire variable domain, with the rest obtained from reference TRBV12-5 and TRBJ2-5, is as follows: DARVTQTPRHKVTEMGQEVTMRCQPILGHNTVFWYRQTMMQGLELLAYFRNRAPLDDSGMPKDRFSAEMPDATLATLKIQPSEPRDSAVYFCASGSPIIPQETQYFGPGTRLLVL.

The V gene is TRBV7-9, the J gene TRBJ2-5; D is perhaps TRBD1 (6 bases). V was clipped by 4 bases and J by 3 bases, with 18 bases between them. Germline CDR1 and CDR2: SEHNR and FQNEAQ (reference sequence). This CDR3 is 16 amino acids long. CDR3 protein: CASSSWETGLKETQYF. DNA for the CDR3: TGTGCCAGCAGCTCATGGGAGACAGGCCTCAAAGAGACCCAGTACTTC.

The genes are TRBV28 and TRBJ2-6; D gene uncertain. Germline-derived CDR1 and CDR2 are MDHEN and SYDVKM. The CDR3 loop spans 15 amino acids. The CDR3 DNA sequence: TGTGCTTCCCCTAAGGAAGGCTCTGGGGCCAACGTCCTGACTTTC. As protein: CASPKEGSGANVLTF.

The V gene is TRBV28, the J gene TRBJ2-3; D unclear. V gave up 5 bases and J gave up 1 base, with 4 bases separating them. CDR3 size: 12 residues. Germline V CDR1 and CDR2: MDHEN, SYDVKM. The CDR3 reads CASSPGTDTQYF. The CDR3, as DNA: TGTGCCAGCAGTCCCGGCACAGATACGCAGTATTTT.

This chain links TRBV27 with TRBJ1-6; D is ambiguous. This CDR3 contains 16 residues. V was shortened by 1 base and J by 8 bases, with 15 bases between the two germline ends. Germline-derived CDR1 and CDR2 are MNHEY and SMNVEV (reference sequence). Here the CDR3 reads CASSLFFTGLDSPLHF. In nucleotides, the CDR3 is TGTGCCAGCAGTTTATTCTTCACCGGGCTTGATTCACCCCTCCACTTT.

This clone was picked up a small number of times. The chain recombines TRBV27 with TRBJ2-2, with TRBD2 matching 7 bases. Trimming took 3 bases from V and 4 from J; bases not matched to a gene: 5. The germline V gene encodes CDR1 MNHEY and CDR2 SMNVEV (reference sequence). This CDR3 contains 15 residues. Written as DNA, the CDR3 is TGTGCCAGCAGTTTTGGGACGGGGGGCACCGGGGAGCTGTTTTTT. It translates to CASSFGTGGTGELFF.

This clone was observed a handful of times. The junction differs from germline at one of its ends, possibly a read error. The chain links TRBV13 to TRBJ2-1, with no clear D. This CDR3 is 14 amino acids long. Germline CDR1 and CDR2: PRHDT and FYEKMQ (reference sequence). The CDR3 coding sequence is TGTGCCAGCAGCTCTCTGGGCTCCAACAATGAGCAGTTCTTC. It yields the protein CASSSLGSNNEQFF.